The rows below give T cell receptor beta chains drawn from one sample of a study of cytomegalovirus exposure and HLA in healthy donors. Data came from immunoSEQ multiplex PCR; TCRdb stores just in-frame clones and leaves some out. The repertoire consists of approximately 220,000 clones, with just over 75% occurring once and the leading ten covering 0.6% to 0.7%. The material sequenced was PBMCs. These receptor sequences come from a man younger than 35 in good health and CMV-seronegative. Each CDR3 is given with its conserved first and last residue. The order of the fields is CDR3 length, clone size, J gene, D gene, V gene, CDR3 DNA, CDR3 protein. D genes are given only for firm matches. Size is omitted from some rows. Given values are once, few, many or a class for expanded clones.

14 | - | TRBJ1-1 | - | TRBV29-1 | TGCAGCGTTAACGAACAGAAGATGAACACTGAAGCTTTCTTT | CSVNEQKMNTEAFF
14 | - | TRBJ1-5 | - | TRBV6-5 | TGTGCCAGCAGTCGTACAGGCGGCAATCAGCCCCAGCATTTT | CASSRTGGNQPQHF
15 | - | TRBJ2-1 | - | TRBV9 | TGTGCCAGCAGCGTAGAGAGGGCCCCCTACAATGAGCAGTTCTTC | CASSVERAPYNEQFF
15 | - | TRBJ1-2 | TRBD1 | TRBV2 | TGTGCCAGCAGGGATCGGACAGGGGCGGGGTATGGCTACACCTTC | CASRDRTGAGYGYTF
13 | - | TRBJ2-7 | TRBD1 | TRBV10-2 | TGCGCCGTCGGACAGGGTCCCACCTACGAGCAGTACTTC | CAVGQGPTYEQYF
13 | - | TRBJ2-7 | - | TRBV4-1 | TGCGCCAGCAGCCCACTCCAGGGTAGCGAGCAGTACTTC | CASSPLQGSEQYF
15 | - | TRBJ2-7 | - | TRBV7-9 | TGTGCCAGCAGCTTAGGGCGGGGACTCCTACGGGAGCAGTACTTC | CASSLGRGLLREQYF
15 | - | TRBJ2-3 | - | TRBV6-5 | TGTGCCAGCAGAACGGCGTCAGGGAGGACAGATACGCAGTATTTT | CASRTASGRTDTQYF
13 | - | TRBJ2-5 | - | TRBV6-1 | TGTGCCAGCAGTATGACAGCCTTAGAGACCCAGTACTTC | CASSMTALETQYF
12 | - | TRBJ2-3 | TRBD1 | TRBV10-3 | TGTGCCATCGGACAGGACACAGATACGCAGTATTTT | CAIGQDTDTQYF
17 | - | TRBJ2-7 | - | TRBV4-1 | TGCGCCAGCAGCCAAGTTCCGTCCAGGGGGGCCTCCTACGAGCAGTACTTC | CASSQVPSRGASYEQYF
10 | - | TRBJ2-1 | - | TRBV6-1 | TGTGCCGTGGGTTGGGGCCAGCAGTTCTTC | CAVGWGQQFF
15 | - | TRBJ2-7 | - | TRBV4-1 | TGCGCCAGCAGCCAACCGGTGGCAGGAAACTACGAGCAGTACTTC | CASSQPVAGNYEQYF
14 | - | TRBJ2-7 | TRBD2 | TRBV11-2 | TGTGCCAGCAGCCTCAGCGGGAGGGCCTACGAGCAGTACTTC | CASSLSGRAYEQYF
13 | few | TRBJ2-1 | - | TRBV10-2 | TGCGCCAGAGAGGGCCGATCCTACAATGAGCAGTTCTTC | CAREGRSYNEQFF
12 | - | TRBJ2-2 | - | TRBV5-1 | TGCGCCAGCACAGGGAACACCGGGGAGCTGTTTTTT | CASTGNTGELFF
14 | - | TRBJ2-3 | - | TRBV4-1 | TGCGCCAGCAGCCAAGCACTAGCCGCAGATACGCAGTATTTT | CASSQALAADTQYF
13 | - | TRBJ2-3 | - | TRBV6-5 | TGTGCCAGCAGAAGGAGACCTACAGATACGCAGTATTTT | CASRRRPTDTQYF
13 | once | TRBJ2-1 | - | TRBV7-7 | TGTGTTAGCAGCTTTGGTAGCGAGGATGAGCAGTTCTTC | CVSSFGSEDEQFF
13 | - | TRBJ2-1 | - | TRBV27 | TGTGCCAGCAGTTTATCTAGCGGCAATGAGCAGTTCTTC | CASSLSSGNEQFF
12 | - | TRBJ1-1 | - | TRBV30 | TGTGCCTGGATAGTTGGGGGGACTGAAGCTTTCTTT | CAWIVGGTEAFF
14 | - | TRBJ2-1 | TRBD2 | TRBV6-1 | TGTGCCAGCAGAGGGACTAGCGGGAGAAATGAGCAGTTCTTC | CASRGTSGRNEQFF
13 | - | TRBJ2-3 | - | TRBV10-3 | TGTGCCATCGGTGATATCGAAGCGGATACGCAGTATTTT | CAIGDIEADTQYF
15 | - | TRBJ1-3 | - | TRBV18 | TGTGCCAGCCGAGCAGCGGGGGCTTCTGGAAACACCATATATTTT | CASRAAGASGNTIYF
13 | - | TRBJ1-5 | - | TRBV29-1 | TGCAGCGTTGGAGGTGACGGCAATCAGCCCCAGCATTTT | CSVGGDGNQPQHF
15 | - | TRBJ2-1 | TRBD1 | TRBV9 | TGTGCCAGCAGCGTTGGGACAGGGGCCTACAATGAGCAGTTCTTC | CASSVGTGAYNEQFF
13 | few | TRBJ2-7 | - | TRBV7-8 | TGTGCCAGCAGCCCGAGGAGCTCCTACGAGCAGTACTTC | CASSPRSSYEQYF
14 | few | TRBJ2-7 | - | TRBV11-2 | TGTGCCAGCAGCTCCCCTCGGGGGTTTGACGAGCAGTACTTC | CASSSPRGFDEQYF
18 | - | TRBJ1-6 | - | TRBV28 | TGTGCCAGCAGTTTAGTGGCGGGTAATTTGGCACAAAATTCACCCCTCCACTTT | CASSLVAGNLAQNSPLHF
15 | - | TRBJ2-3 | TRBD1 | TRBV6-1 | TGTGCCAGCAGTGTGAGAGACAGGGGCACGAATACGCAGTATTTT | CASSVRDRGTNTQYF
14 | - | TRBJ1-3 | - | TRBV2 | TGTGCCAGCAAGGAGGGGTTCTCTGGAAACACCATATATTTT | CASKEGFSGNTIYF
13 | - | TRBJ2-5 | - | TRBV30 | TGTGCCTGGAGCGAGGAGAATCAAGAGACCCAGTACTTC | CAWSEENQETQYF
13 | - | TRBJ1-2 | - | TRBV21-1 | TGTGCCAGCAGCAAAGACAGTAACTATGGCTACACCTTC | CASSKDSNYGYTF
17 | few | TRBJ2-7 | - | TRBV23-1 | TGCGCCAGCAGTCGCCCTCCACAGGGATACAGGTCCTACGAGCAGTACTTC | CASSRPPQGYRSYEQYF
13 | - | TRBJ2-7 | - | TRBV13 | TGTGCCAGCAGCCCCCCGGGGTTTTACGAGCAGTACTTC | CASSPPGFYEQYF
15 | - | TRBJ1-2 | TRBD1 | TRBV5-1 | TGCGCCAGCAAGATGACAGGGAGGACTAACTATGGCTACACCTTC | CASKMTGRTNYGYTF
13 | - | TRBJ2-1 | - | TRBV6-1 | TGTGCCAGCAGTGAGCAAGATGGGGCCGGTCAGTTCTTC | CASSEQDGAGQFF